Listed here are 28 T cell receptor beta chains from one sample, sequenced in a study of cytomegalovirus exposure and HLA in healthy donors. The study ran its PCR with 60 Vbeta and 13 Jbeta primers. Clones were read by immunoSEQ multiplex PCR, and TCRdb kept only the in-frame ones, dropping some. The sample holds 60,000 to 70,000 clones, around 78% seen once. Sample: PBMCs. The origin of the receptors is a man aged 45-65 years in good health and CMV-seronegative.

The V call is TRBV9, the J call TRBJ2-3; possible D gene TRBD2, 5 bases. Trimming removed 5 bases at V and 1 base at J, with 11 bases between. Per germline, CDR1 SGDLS and CDR2 YYNGEE. The CDR3 is 14 residues long. The DNA for the CDR3 is TGTGCCAGCAGTGCCCCCGGGGGCACAGATACGCAGTATTTT. This encodes CASSAPGGTDTQYF.

The gene calls are TRBV30 and TRBJ2-3; 9 bases align to TRBD1. Trimming removed 2 bases from V and 5 bases from J; junction bases left unmatched: 8. The CDR3 loop spans 15 amino acids. Germline V gene data show CDR1 as GTSNPN and CDR2 as SVGIG (reference sequence). The DNA of the CDR3 is TGTGCCTGGAGTACAGGACAGGGGAGTTTAGATACGCAGTATTTT. Its protein is CAWSTGQGSLDTQYF.

The J gene is TRBJ1-4, the V gene TRBV6-5; D possibly corresponds to TRBD1 (5 bases). V was cut by 0 bases and J by 8 bases, with 10 bases left in between. This CDR3 has 14 residues. CDR1 and CDR2 from the germline V gene are MNHEY and SVGAGI. CDR3 residues: CASSYSGVGEKLFF. For the CDR3, the DNA is TGTGCCAGCAGTTACTCAGGGGTTGGGGAAAAACTGTTTTTT.

The genes are TRBV9 and TRBJ2-7, with 11 bases identical to TRBD2. Germline V gene data show CDR1 as SGDLS and CDR2 as YYNGEE. CDR3 length: 17 residues. V lost 3 bases and J lost 2; bases outside the gene matches: 10. The CDR3: CASSALAGALLPYEQYF. Written as DNA, the CDR3 is TGTGCCAGCAGCGCACTAGCGGGAGCCCTACTTCCCTACGAGCAGTACTTC.

V usage is TRBV6-5 and J usage is TRBJ2-5; TRBD2 matches 10 bases. CDR1 MNHEY and CDR2 SVGAGI come from the germline V gene. The CDR3 covers 16 residues. Trimming at V came to 0 bases and at J to 1 base, leaving 2 bases not matched to a gene. CDR3 bases: TGTGCCAGCAGTTACTCGGCTAGCGGGGGCCAAGAGACCCAGTACTTC. This translates into CASSYSASGGQETQYF.

V is TRBV4-1 and J is TRBJ2-7; the D gene is possibly TRBD2 (6 bases). Germline CDR1 and CDR2: MGHRA and YSYEKL. This CDR3 has 16 residues. V dropped 0 bases and J dropped 3 bases, with 15 bases sitting between them. For the CDR3, the DNA is TGCGCCAGCAGCCAAGACCCACCCGGAGGGAGCTACGAGCAGTACTTC. Translating it yields CASSQDPPGGSYEQYF.

This clone was observed a few times. The chain links TRBV28 to TRBJ1-4; D uncertain. Trimming removed 4 bases at V and 8 bases at J, with 5 bases between. The CDR3 is 11 amino acids. Germline CDR1 and CDR2: MDHEN and SYDVKM. The CDR3 sequence is CASSSVEKLFF. The DNA for the CDR3 is TGTGCCAGCAGTTCTGTCGAAAAACTGTTTTTT.

The CDR3: CASSQDSEETQYF. In DNA form, the CDR3 reads TGTGCCAGCAGCCAAGATTCGGAGGAGACCCAGTACTTC. The chain links TRBV4-2 to TRBJ2-5, with unresolved D. Germline assignment: CDR1 LGHNA and CDR2 YNFKEQ. The CDR3 has 13 amino acids. Trimming cost V 0 bases and J 5 bases, with 7 bases left between them.

The V and J genes are TRBV15 and TRBJ1-2; TRBD1 is a possible D gene (6 bases). This CDR3 spans 15 amino acids. The germline CDR1 and CDR2 sequences are LNHNV and YYDKDF (reference sequence). V lost 1 base, J lost 6 bases, and 15 bases lay in between. The CDR3 spells CATSRAGRGGDGYTF. Written as DNA, the CDR3 is TGTGCCACCAGCAGAGCTGGCAGGGGAGGGGATGGCTACACCTTC.

The rearrangement uses TRBV18 and TRBJ1-1, with 10 bases aligning to TRBD1. V shed 2 bases and J 6 bases; nucleotides not matched to a gene: 9. This CDR3 is built from 16 residues. Germline V lookup: CDR1 KGHSH, CDR2 LQKENI. The CDR3 DNA follows: TGTGCCAGCTCACCAACGATAGGACAGGGGGAATCTGAAGCTTTCTTT. Its protein product is CASSPTIGQGESEAFF.

The chain is built from TRBV7-9 and TRBJ1-1; possibly TRBD1 for D (5 bases). The V and J ends lost 3 bases and 6 bases respectively, with 14 bases between them. The germline gives CDR1 SEHNR, CDR2 FQNEAQ (reference sequence). This CDR3 is 14 amino acids long. CDR3 DNA sequence: TGTGCCAGCAGCTTCGAAGGAGGGGAAGCTGAAGCTTTCTTT. This codes for CASSFEGGEAEAFF.

This clone was picked up a small number of times. In DNA, the CDR3 is TGTGCCAGCCTATCTCACCCGACAGAAACCGGGGAGCTGTTTTTT. It codes for CASLSHPTETGELFF. The chain is built from TRBV2 and TRBJ2-2; D is perhaps TRBD1 (5 bases). Trimming took off 8 bases at V and 5 bases at J, with 18 bases between the two ends. This CDR3 contains 15 residues. Germline-derived CDR1 and CDR2 are SNHLY and FYNNEI.

V is TRBV28 and J is TRBJ1-1; D call uncertain. Germline loops: CDR1 MDHEN, CDR2 SYDVKM. Deletions cut 7 bases from V and 3 bases from J, with 18 bases between. This CDR3 has 15 residues. DNA for the CDR3: TGTGCCAGCAAAAACAGACCCCAGCCTGACACTGAAGCTTTCTTT. Translating gives CASKNRPQPDTEAFF.

This clone was detected only once. This sequence joins TRBV2 and TRBJ1-2; the match to TRBD1 covers 11 bases. This CDR3 is 14 amino acids long. Germline assignment: CDR1 SNHLY and CDR2 FYNNEI. V shed 11 bases and J 7 bases; nucleotides not matched to a gene: 12. This CDR3 reads CAGTRGQGVSGYTF. DNA of the CDR3: TGTGCCGGAACGAGGGGACAGGGGGTTAGTGGCTACACCTTC.

This chain joins TRBV18 and TRBJ1-1; D not certain. The CDR3 is 14 amino acids. Trimming removed 5 bases from V and 1 base from J, with 11 bases in between. The germline V gene has CDR1 KGHSH and CDR2 LQKENI. The CDR3 DNA reads TGTGCCAGCTCAGAGATCGCCTCGAACACTGAAGCTTTCTTT. This translates into CASSEIASNTEAFF.

This clone has just a few counts. The chain is built from TRBV4-1 and TRBJ2-2; 7 nucleotides align to TRBD1. The germline V gene encodes CDR1 MGHRA and CDR2 YSYEKL. Trimming removed 1 base from V and 2 bases from J; junction bases left unmatched: 7. This CDR3 contains 17 residues. The CDR3, as DNA: TGCGCCAGCAGCCAAGTAAGAGGGGGCATAAACACCGGGGAGCTGTTTTTT. Translated, it gives CASSQVRGGINTGELFF.

The chain carries TRBV18 and TRBJ1-4; D unresolved. The germline gives CDR1 KGHSH, CDR2 LQKENI. CDR3 length equals 17 residues. With 1 base removed from V and 0 bases from J, the gap between germline ends came to 12 bases. The CDR3 nucleotides are TGTGCCAGCTCACCACGACCGCTAGAGGCAACTAATGAAAAACTGTTTTTT. It encodes CASSPRPLEATNEKLFF.

This clone was seen just once. The gene calls are TRBV5-1 and TRBJ1-1; D is perhaps TRBD1 (6 bases). V was trimmed by 7 bases and J by 8 bases, leaving 18 bases between them. The CDR3 runs to 13 residues. CDR1 and CDR2 (germline): SGHRS, YFSETQ. The CDR3 DNA is TGCGCCAGCGGTTCCATGGGGGCAGGGGAAGCTTTCTTT. It translates to CASGSMGAGEAFF.

The chain has TRBV6-1 and TRBJ1-6; D remains unclear. The length of the CDR3 is 14 residues. Germline CDR1 is MNHNS and CDR2 is SASEGT. V gave up 0 bases and J gave up 5 bases, with 5 bases separating them. CDR3 sequence (DNA): TGTGCCAGCAGTGAAGCACTTAATAATTCACCCCTCCACTTT. Its protein is CASSEALNNSPLHF.

The V gene is TRBV28, the J gene TRBJ1-2; maybe TRBD1 (5 bases). Per germline, CDR1 MDHEN and CDR2 SYDVKM. The CDR3 is made up of 15 amino acids. V was shortened by 5 bases and J by 1 base, with 14 bases between the two germline ends. The DNA for the CDR3 is TGTGCCAGCAGTACCCTGGACAAGAGTAACTATGGCTACACCTTC. Protein: CASSTLDKSNYGYTF.

The chain recombines TRBV29-1 with TRBJ2-5; TRBD2 agrees at 9 bases. V trimming: 4 bases; J trimming: 4 bases; junction bases outside the gene matches: 10. Per germline, CDR1 SQVTM and CDR2 ANQGSEA. This CDR3 is built from 15 residues. The CDR3 reads CSVVSLAGVGETQYF. The CDR3 region has the DNA TGCAGCGTTGTAAGTTTAGCGGGAGTAGGAGAGACCCAGTACTTC.

The chain combines TRBV28 with TRBJ2-1, with D tentatively TRBD2 (6 bases). Trimming pared 6 bases from V and 0 bases from J, leaving 12 bases between. This CDR3 contains 15 residues. The germline CDR1 and CDR2 sequences are MDHEN and SYDVKM. The CDR3 nucleotides read TGTGCCAGCAGCCAGCGGGTGCTCTCCTACAATGAGCAGTTCTTC. Translated: CASSQRVLSYNEQFF. Together with reference TRBV28 and TRBJ2-1, the CDR3 gives the full variable domain: DVKVTQSSRYLVKRTGEKVFLECVQDMDHENMFWYRQDPGLGLRLIYFSYDVKMKEKGDIPEGYSVSREKKERFSLILESASTNQTSMYLCASSQRVLSYNEQFFGPGTRLTVL.

V usage is TRBV5-1 and J usage is TRBJ2-7; 12 bases map to TRBD2. The CDR3 sequence is 15 residues long. Germline lookup yields CDR1 SGHRS and CDR2 YFSETQ. Trimming removed 5 bases from V and 5 bases from J; junction bases left unmatched: 8. CDR3 nucleotides: TGCGCCAGCAGGTCTCTAGCGGGGGGGCCCAACGAGCAGTACTTC. Amino acids: CASRSLAGGPNEQYF.

This clone has only a few counts. The chain recombines TRBV6-6 with TRBJ2-1; D might be TRBD2 (5 bases). V was pared by 2 bases and J by 4 bases, with 9 bases between. CDR3 size: 14 residues. In germline, CDR1 is MNHNY, CDR2 SVGAGI (reference sequence). The CDR3 bases are TGTGCCAGCAGTTACGAGGGTGGGTACAATGAGCAGTTCTTC. It yields the protein CASSYEGGYNEQFF.

V is TRBV10-3 and J is TRBJ1-4; D is possibly TRBD1 (5 bases). Trimming removed 8 bases at V and 8 bases at J, with 15 bases between. This CDR3 spans 13 amino acids. Per the germline V gene, CDR1 is ENHRY and CDR2 is SYGVKD. In DNA form, the CDR3 reads TGTGCCATCTGCGGGACGGAGGGCGAAAAACTGTTTTTT. It encodes CAICGTEGEKLFF.

This clone was seen more than once but under ten times. This sequence joins TRBV5-8 and TRBJ1-1, with no clear D. This CDR3 contains 13 residues. The V gene lost 10 bases and the J gene lost 4 bases, with 17 bases spanning the gap. Looked up from germline, CDR1 is SGHTS and CDR2 is YDEGEE. CDR3 protein: CASNLNIGTEAFF. DNA of the CDR3: TGTGCCTCCAATCTTAATATCGGCACTGAAGCTTTCTTT.

This chain links TRBV19 with TRBJ1-2; 7 bases line up with TRBD1. V gave up 1 base and J gave up 7 bases; unmatched junction bases: 6. Germline values: CDR1 LNHDA, CDR2 SQIVND (reference sequence). This CDR3 is built from 14 residues. CDR3 residues: CASSIGSGGFGYTF. The CDR3 DNA reads TGTGCCAGTAGTATAGGATCAGGGGGTTTTGGCTACACCTTC.

This clone came up a few times. This chain connects TRBV30 to TRBJ1-1; no clear D. V lost 4 bases to trimming and J lost 10 bases, with 13 bases between them. Germline CDR1 GTSNPN, CDR2 SVGIG (reference sequence). This CDR3 is 11 amino acids long. In DNA, the CDR3 is TGTGCCTGGATTAGATTCAGAGGAGCTTTCTTT. This encodes CAWIRFRGAFF.